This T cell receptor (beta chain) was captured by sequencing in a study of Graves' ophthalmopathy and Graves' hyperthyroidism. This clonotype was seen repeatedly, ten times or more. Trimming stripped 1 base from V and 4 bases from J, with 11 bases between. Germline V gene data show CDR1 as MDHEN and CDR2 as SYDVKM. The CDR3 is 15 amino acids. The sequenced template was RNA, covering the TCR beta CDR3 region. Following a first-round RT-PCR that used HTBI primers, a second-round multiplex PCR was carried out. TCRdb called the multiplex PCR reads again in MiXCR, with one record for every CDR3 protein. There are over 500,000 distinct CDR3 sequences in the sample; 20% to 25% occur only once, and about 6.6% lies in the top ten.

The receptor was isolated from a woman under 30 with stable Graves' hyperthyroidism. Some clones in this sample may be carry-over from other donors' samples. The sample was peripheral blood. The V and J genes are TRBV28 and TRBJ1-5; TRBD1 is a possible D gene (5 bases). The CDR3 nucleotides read TGTGCCAGCAGTTTATATTGGGGCGCGAATCAGCCCCAGCATTTT. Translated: CASSLYWGANQPQHF.